This record covers a single TCR beta chain. As to treatment: preoperative locoregional IRX-2 cytokine immunotherapy. This phase Ib study tested locoregional IRX-2 cytokine immunotherapy given before surgery. Repertoires were generated with immunoSEQ multiplex PCR, while TCRdb's copy carries only in-frame clones and drops some. The sample has around 43,000 clones, about 80% seen once; the top ten hold roughly 1.2%. The data derive from a study of preoperative IRX-2 immunotherapy in early breast cancer. The CDR3 covers 14 residues. Germline trimming cut 5 bases from V and 6 bases from J; bases unmatched to any gene: 9. Germline V gene lookup returns CDR1 SGHRS and CDR2 YFSETQ.

This clonotype originated in a human donor with breast cancer. The chain uses TRBV5-1 and TRBJ2-3; TRBD2 aligns across 7 bases. Sample: tumor tissue, taken after IRX-2 immunotherapy. CDR3 protein: CASRPGTTLDTQYF. CDR3 coding DNA: TGCGCCAGCAGGCCCGGGACTACCTTGGATACGCAGTATTTT. The complete variable domain, with remaining parts taken from reference TRBV5-1 and TRBJ2-3, reads KAGVTQTPRYLIKTRGQQVTLSCSPISGHRSVSWYQQTPGQGLQFLFEYFSETQRNKGNFPGRFSGRQFSNSRSEMNVSTLELGDSALYLCASRPGTTLDTQYFGPGTRLTVL.